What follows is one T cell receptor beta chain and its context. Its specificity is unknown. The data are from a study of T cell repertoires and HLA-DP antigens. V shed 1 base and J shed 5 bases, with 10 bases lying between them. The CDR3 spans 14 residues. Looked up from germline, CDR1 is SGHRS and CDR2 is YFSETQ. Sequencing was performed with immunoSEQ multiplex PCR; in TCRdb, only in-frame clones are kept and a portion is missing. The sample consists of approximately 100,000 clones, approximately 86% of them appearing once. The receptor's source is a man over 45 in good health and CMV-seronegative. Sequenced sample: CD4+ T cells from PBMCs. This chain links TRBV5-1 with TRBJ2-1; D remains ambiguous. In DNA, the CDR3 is TGCGCCAGCAGCTTGTACGGCACGAACAATGAGCAGTTCTTC. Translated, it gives CASSLYGTNNEQFF.